This record concerns one T cell receptor (beta chain) sequence. Its target is not known. Germline lookup yields CDR1 MNHEY and CDR2 SVGAGI. Losses at the gene ends were 2 bases for V and 15 bases for J; bases not matched to a gene: 9. The CDR3 has 15 amino acids. These data come from a study of TIL therapy for anti-PD-1-resistant metastatic lung cancer. Whole-study results and caveats: The baseline peripheral repertoire was partially replaced by infused TIL clonotypes that later decayed.

Sequencing used immunoSEQ v3. TCRdb's copy holds only in-frame clones and misses some; the assay was immunoSEQ multiplex PCR. The sample has tens of thousands of clones, around 70% seen once. Time point reported: pre-treatment sample, taken before nivolumab and TIL therapy. The chain combines TRBV6-5 with TRBJ2-1; TRBD2 matches 14 bases. The sample was blood, taken at baseline. The receptor was derived from a person aged 25-79 years with non-small cell lung cancer. CDR3 DNA sequence: TGTGCCAGCAGTTACGTAGCGCGGACTAGCGGGGGGCTGTTCTTC. Translation: CASSYVARTSGGLFF.